This TCR beta chain was sequenced for a study of T-cell reconstitution after alpha-beta-depleted transplantation in children. Study-wide results and limits: Fresh T-cell production supplied most of the T-cell counts and diversity seen one year after transplant. There were some patients whose high TCRbeta diversity at day 60 came from surviving recipient T cells and thymic progenitors. Reports say that about two months after transplant, the alpha-beta T cells came out of several hundred graft clones that had expanded.

It was with unique molecular identifiers that the TCRbeta library was prepared. Each CDR3 protein gets one entry after TCRdb re-called the PCR reads with MiXCR. Altogether 600,000 to 800,000 distinct CDR3 sequences are present, less than 15% being singletons, with the ten largest covering around 0.76%. This clonotype appeared a few times. Its antigen is currently unknown. The CDR3 has 15 residues. Germline V gene sequence: CDR1 SGHKS, CDR2 YYEKEE (reference sequence). Trimming removed 2 bases from V and 3 bases from J, with 11 bases in between. The V call is TRBV5-5, the J call TRBJ2-2, with D possibly matching TRBD1 (6 bases). The TCR comes from a girl aged 2 to 9 with congenital amegakaryocytic thrombocytopenia, due to receive a stem cell transplant. Sequencing was performed on PBMCs, taken before TCRalphabeta/CD19-depleted stem cell transplant. CDR3 sequence: CASSFFGQHTGELFF. In DNA, the CDR3 is TGTGCCAGCAGCTTTTTCGGACAGCACACCGGGGAGCTGTTTTTT.